A selection of T cell receptor beta chains follows, all from one sample in a study of CD8+CD57+ T cells in acquired aplastic anemia. TCRdb re-called the reads with MiXCR, one entry per CDR3 protein. The sample lists approximately 190,000 distinct CDR3 sequences; over 60% were seen once. Specimen: sorted CD4+, CD8+, or CD8+CD57+ T cells (not recorded which) from PBMCs. The receptors originated from a human donor with severe aplastic anemia or a healthy control (not recorded which). CDR3s include the opening cysteine and the closing phenylalanine or tryptophan.

TRBV20-1	TRBJ1-2	10	CSAREDGYTF
TRBV11-2	TRBJ2-3	13	CASRTAATDTQYF
TRBV7-2	TRBJ2-2	17	CASSLFSAKIRTGELFF
TRBV5-1	TRBJ2-1	17	CASSAHEWDRVTNEQFF
TRBV9	TRBJ2-2	18	CASSVEPPPRGSTGELFF
TRBV5-6	TRBJ1-6	13	CASSFDSNSPLHF
TRBV7-2	TRBJ1-2	15	CASARENRANYGYTF
TRBV5-1	TRBJ1-1	14	CASSKGQGFTEAFF
TRBV12-3/TRBV12-4	TRBJ1-1	18	CASRIGGSRGTRPTEAFF
TRBV12-3/TRBV12-4	TRBJ2-5	16	CASSLFLGPHQETQYF
TRBV7-2	TRBJ1-1	13	CASSLAQGLEAFF
TRBV7-9	TRBJ2-2	16	CASSQVGGGRAGELFF
TRBV9	TRBJ1-1	13	CASRFDRGTEAFF
TRBV9	TRBJ2-3	16	CASSAFGGAVTDTQYF